The 7 T cell receptor beta chains below come from one sample, sequenced in a study of OX40 agonist ivuxolimab in advanced cancers. Sequencing was performed with immunoSEQ multiplex PCR; in TCRdb, only in-frame clones are kept and a portion is missing. This table holds tens of thousands of clones, around 84% found once. The material sequenced was CD4+ or CD8+ T cells sorted from blood, taken in a trial of the OX40 agonist ivuxolimab. Receptors were obtained from an adult with an advanced solid tumor such as melanoma, head and neck, liver or kidney cancer.

The chain links TRBV6-1 to TRBJ1-5, with a tentative D call TRBD1 (5 bases). Per the germline V gene, CDR1 is MNHNS and CDR2 is SASEGT. The CDR3 has 16 amino acids. Trimming left V 3 bases short and J 0 bases short, with 12 bases between. DNA of the CDR3: TGTGCCAGCAGTGACCAGGGACTACTTAGCAATCAGCCCCAGCATTTT. This translates into CASSDQGLLSNQPQHF.

This clone was seen only a few times. The CDR3 here is CASSLEGQGYGYTF. CDR3 nucleotides: TGTGCCAGCAGTTTGGAGGGTCAGGGTTATGGCTACACCTTC. This chain links TRBV6-5 with TRBJ1-2; D possibly corresponds to TRBD1 (5 bases). V was clipped by 4 bases and J by 5 bases, with 14 bases between them. Germline-derived CDR1 and CDR2 are MNHEY and SVGAGI. The CDR3 contains 14 residues.

This chain uses TRBV2 with TRBJ2-5, with 10 bases lining up with TRBD2. Trimming removed 6 bases from V and 5 bases from J; junction bases left unmatched: 6. The CDR3 consists of 14 residues. From germline, CDR1 is SNHLY and CDR2 FYNNEI. The CDR3 spells CASSQRGGLETQYF. In DNA, the CDR3 is TGTGCCAGCAGCCAGCGGGGGGGCCTTGAGACCCAGTACTTC.

The V call is TRBV10-2, the J call TRBJ2-7, with TRBD1 matching 8 bases. V shed 5 bases, J shed 2 bases, and the junction held 5 bases outside the gene matches. This CDR3 comprises 14 residues. The germline CDR1 and CDR2 sequences are WSHSY and SAAADI. This chain's CDR3 is CASSRTGQAYEQYF. CDR3 nucleotide sequence: TGCGCCAGCAGTCGGACGGGACAGGCCTACGAGCAGTACTTC.

V and J are TRBV5-6 and TRBJ1-3; no clear D. This CDR3 region has 14 residues. Trimming stripped 0 bases from V and 2 bases from J, with 6 bases between. In germline, CDR1 is SGHDT, CDR2 YYEEEE. CDR3 amino acids: CASSLVTTGNTIYF. CDR3 coding DNA: TGTGCCAGCAGCTTGGTGACGACTGGAAACACCATATATTTT.

The rearrangement links TRBV19 to TRBJ1-4; D not certain. The CDR3 covers 14 residues. The V end lost 9 bases, the J end lost 3 bases, and 14 bases lay between the germline ends. Germline CDR1 reads LNHDA; CDR2 reads SQIVND (reference sequence). The DNA of the CDR3 is TGTGCCAGCAGTGGTTTTGGATCTAATGAAAAACTGTTTTTT. Encoded protein: CASSGFGSNEKLFF.

In this sample, this clone turned up a few times. The chain couples TRBV4-1 to TRBJ2-7; possible D gene TRBD1, 5 bases. The CDR3 is made up of 13 amino acids. Germline V gene sequence: CDR1 MGHRA, CDR2 YSYEKL. Trimming removed 5 bases at V and 1 base at J, with 9 bases between. CDR3 DNA: TGCGCCAGCAGCGGGGCCTATTCCTACGAGCAGTACTTC. Translated: CASSGAYSYEQYF.